This passage covers 4 T cell receptor beta chains from one sample sequenced in a study of CD8 T cells in Susac syndrome. Reverse transcription of about 0.45 to 1 ug RNA was carried out with random hexamers. From the immunoSEQ multiplex PCR reads, TCRdb called clonotypes with MiXCR, one entry per CDR3 protein. There are 180,000 or so distinct CDR3 sequences in the sample; about 93% occur only once, and over 0.12% lies in the top ten. Sequencing was carried out using CD4+ T cells from PBMCs. The receptors were sampled from a human donor in good health.

The chain employs TRBV6-1 and TRBJ2-6, with 8 nucleotides matching TRBD1. The trim removed 5 bases at V and 0 bases at J, leaving 6 bases unmatched. The germline V gene encodes CDR1 MNHNS and CDR2 SASEGT. The CDR3 contains 17 residues. The CDR3 nucleotides are TGTGCCAGCAGTACGACAGGGGTTACCTCTGGGGCCAACGTCCTGACTTTC. It codes for CASSTTGVTSGANVLTF.

The rearrangement uses TRBV6-1 and TRBJ2-6, with D possibly TRBD1 on 5 matching bases. The germline CDR1 and CDR2 sequences are MNHNS and SASEGT. The V and J ends lost 4 bases and 0 bases respectively, with 10 bases between them. The CDR3 is 16 amino acids. The DNA of the CDR3 is TGTGCCAGCAGTGCGACAGCTTTCTCTGGGGCCAACGTCCTGACTTTC. It encodes CASSATAFSGANVLTF.

The chain links TRBV13 to TRBJ2-7; D is perhaps TRBD1 (6 bases). The V end lost 2 bases, the J end lost 11 bases, and 19 bases lay between the germline ends. The CDR3 length is 14 residues. Germline V lookup: CDR1 PRHDT, CDR2 FYEKMQ (reference sequence). The CDR3 nucleotides read TGTGCCAGCAGCTTACCCTCGGCACAGGGCAAGAAGTACTTC. It specifies CASSLPSAQGKKYF.

V and J are TRBV6-2 or TRBV6-3 and TRBJ2-3; 7 positions match TRBD2. This CDR3 region has 12 residues. J was trimmed by 10 bases and V by 6 bases; bases with no gene match: 7. In germline, CDR1 is MNHEY, CDR2 SVGEGT. CDR3: CASSQYRGAQYF. Here the CDR3 DNA reads TGTGCCAGCAGCCAATACCGGGGGGCGCAGTATTTT.